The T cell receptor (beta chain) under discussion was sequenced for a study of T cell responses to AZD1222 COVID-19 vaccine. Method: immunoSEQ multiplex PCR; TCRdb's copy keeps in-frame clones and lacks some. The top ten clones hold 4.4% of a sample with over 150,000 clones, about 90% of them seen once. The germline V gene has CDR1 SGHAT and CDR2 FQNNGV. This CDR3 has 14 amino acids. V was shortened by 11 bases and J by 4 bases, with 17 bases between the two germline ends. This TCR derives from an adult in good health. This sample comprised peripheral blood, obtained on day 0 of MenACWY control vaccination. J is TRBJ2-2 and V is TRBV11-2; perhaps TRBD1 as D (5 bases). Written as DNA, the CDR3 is TGTGCCTCCGAAGGGGTACTTGGCACCGGGGAGCTGTTTTTT. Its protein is CASEGVLGTGELFF.